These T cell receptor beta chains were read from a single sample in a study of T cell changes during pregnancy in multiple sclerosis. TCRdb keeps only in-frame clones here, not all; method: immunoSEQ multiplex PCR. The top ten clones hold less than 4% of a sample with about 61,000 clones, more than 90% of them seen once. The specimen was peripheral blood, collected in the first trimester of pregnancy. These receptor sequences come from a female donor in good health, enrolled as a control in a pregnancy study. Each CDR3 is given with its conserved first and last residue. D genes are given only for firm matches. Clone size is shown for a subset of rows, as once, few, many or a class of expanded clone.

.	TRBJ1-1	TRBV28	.	CASSLFAQGRTEAFF	TGTGCCAGCAGTTTATTCGCACAGGGAAGGACTGAAGCTTTCTTT
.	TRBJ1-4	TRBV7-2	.	CASSLNRANEKLFF	TGTGCCAGCAGCTTAAACAGGGCTAATGAAAAACTGTTTTTT
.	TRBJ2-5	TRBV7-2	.	CASSPVQETQYF	TGTGCCAGCAGCCCAGTCCAAGAGACCCAGTACTTC
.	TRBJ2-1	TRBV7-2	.	CASSLDFLRGPEQFF	TGTGCCAGCAGCTTAGATTTCTTGCGGGGGCCTGAGCAGTTCTTC
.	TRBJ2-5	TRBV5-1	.	CASSLAQETQYF	TGCGCCAGCAGCTTGGCCCAGGAGACCCAGTACTTC
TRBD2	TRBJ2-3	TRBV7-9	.	CASSAPAGESTDTQYF	TGTGCCAGCAGCGCCCCAGCGGGGGAAAGCACAGATACGCAGTATTTT
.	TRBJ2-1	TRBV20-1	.	CSAMENEQFF	TGCAGTGCTATGGAGAATGAGCAGTTCTTC
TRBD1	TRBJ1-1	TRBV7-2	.	CASSVTGAQGTDEAFF	TGTGCCAGCAGCGTTACAGGGGCCCAGGGGACGGATGAAGCTTTCTTT
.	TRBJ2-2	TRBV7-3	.	CASSPQGELASGELFF	TGTGCCAGCAGCCCCCAGGGTGAACTGGCTTCCGGGGAGCTGTTTTTT
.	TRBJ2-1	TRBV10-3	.	CAISGLGLAADEQFF	TGTGCCATCAGTGGATTAGGACTGGCCGCCGATGAGCAGTTCTTC
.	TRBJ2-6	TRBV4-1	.	CASSQELYTSSGANVLTF	TGCGCCAGCAGCCAAGAACTTTATACCTCCTCTGGGGCCAACGTCCTGACTTTC
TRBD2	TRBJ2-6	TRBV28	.	CASGPGGLFSGANVLTF	TGTGCCAGCGGACCGGGAGGCCTATTCTCTGGGGCCAACGTCCTGACTTTC
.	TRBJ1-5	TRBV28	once	CASRWGHLNQPQHF	TGTGCCAGCAGGTGGGGACACCTGAATCAGCCCCAGCATTTT
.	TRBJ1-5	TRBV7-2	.	CASSLEGHLFGTFNQPQHF	TGTGCCAGCAGCTTAGAGGGACACCTATTTGGTACCTTCAATCAGCCCCAGCATTTT
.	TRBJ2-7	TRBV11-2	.	CASSLDPGVPSGEQYF	TGTGCCAGCAGCTTAGATCCAGGGGTCCCCTCGGGGGAGCAGTACTTC
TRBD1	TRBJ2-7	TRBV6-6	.	CASSSGGTSSYEQYF	TGTGCCAGCAGTTCAGGGGGCACAAGCTCCTACGAGCAGTACTTC